This TCR beta chain was sequenced during a study of T cells in Graves' hyperthyroidism and ophthalmopathy. RNA transcripts provided the source from which TCR beta CDR3 regions were amplified. HTBI primers were employed in a first-round RT-PCR of the TCR CDR3. TCRdb itself ran the multiplex PCR reads through MiXCR, one entry per CDR3 protein. The sample comprises about 350,000 distinct CDR3 sequences, roughly 15% of which are singletons, and more than 30% rests with the top ten. Only a few counts were recorded for this clonotype. Germline CDR1 is LGHNA and CDR2 is YNFKEQ. The CDR3 runs 17 residues. V shed 1 base, J shed 0 bases, and the junction held 6 bases outside the gene matches. The hyperthyroidism patients had all been newly diagnosed, and their disease duration was under 2 months. Their ages ranged from 18 to 65 years.

The rearrangement uses TRBV4-2 and TRBJ2-5, with 9 bases lining up with TRBD2. The receptor was derived from a woman under 40 with Graves' hyperthyroidism that later progressed to Graves' ophthalmopathy. Sequencing was done on a sample of blood. The CDR3 loop reads CASSQVSSGDYQETQYF. The CDR3 DNA is TGTGCCAGCAGCCAAGTCTCTAGCGGGGACTACCAAGAGACCCAGTACTTC.